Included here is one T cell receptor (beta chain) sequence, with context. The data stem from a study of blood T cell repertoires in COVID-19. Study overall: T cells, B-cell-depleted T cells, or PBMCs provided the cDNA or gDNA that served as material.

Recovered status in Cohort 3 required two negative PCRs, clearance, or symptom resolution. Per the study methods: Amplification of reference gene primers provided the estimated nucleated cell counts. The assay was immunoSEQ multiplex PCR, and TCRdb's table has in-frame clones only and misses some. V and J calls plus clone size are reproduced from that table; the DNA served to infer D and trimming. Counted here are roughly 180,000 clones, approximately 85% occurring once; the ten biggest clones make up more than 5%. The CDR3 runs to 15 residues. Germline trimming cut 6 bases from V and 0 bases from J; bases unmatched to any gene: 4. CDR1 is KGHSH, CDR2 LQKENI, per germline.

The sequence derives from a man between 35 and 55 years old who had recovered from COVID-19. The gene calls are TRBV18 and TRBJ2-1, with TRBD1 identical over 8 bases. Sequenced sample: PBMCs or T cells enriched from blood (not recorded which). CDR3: CASSLGTGSYNEQFF. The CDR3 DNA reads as TGTGCCAGCTCGCTCGGGACAGGCTCCTACAATGAGCAGTTCTTC. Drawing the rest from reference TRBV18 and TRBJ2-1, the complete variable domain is NAGVMQNPRHLVRRRGQEARLRCSPMKGHSHVYWYRQLPEEGLKFMVYLQKENIIDESGMPKERFSAEFPKEGPSILRIQQVVRGDSAAYFCASSLGTGSYNEQFFGPGTRLTVL.